This T cell receptor (beta chain) came from a study of radiation and T cells in renal cell carcinoma. The method was immunoSEQ multiplex PCR; TCRdb's version includes in-frame clones alone and lacks a portion of them. The repertoire holds around 170,000 clones, about 87% seen once, with over 9% in the top ten. Study conclusions and caveats: No pretreatment tumor biopsies were available for baseline clonotypes.

The time point was: blood 4 weeks post-SBRT, at nephrectomy. Treatment of the sample: 15 Gy SBRT to primary tumor, nephrectomy 4 weeks later. The patient's renal cell carcinoma had clear cell pathology. As concerns this clone: What it binds is unknown.

Germline-derived CDR1 and CDR2 are GTSNPN and SVGIG (reference sequence). V lost 2 bases, J lost 3 bases, and 6 bases stayed unmatched. The length of the CDR3 is 15 residues. The specimen comprised blood, sampled from a patient whose treatment included radiotherapy and nephrectomy. This receptor was obtained from a woman between 50 and 59 years old with renal cell carcinoma. The chain links TRBV30 to TRBJ2-3; 9 nucleotides agree with TRBD2. The CDR3 protein is CAWSPAGGHTDTQYF. For the CDR3, the DNA is TGTGCCTGGAGTCCTGCGGGGGGGCATACAGATACGCAGTATTTT.